The source of this TCR beta chain is a study of graft-versus-host responses after intestinal transplantation. In the study overall: Induction using anti-thymocyte globulin, followed by tacrolimus and steroids for about three years, was given to all recipients.

Whole-study results and caveats: Patients with graft-donor T cell macrochimerism had high graft-versus-host to host-versus-graft clonal ratios in allografts.

Notes on this clone: Its antigen remains unidentified.

The repertoire was sequenced with immunoSEQ multiplex PCR; TCRdb's copy has only in-frame clones and lacks some. The sample has approximately 15,000 clones, under 85% seen once. Processing of graft tissue released intraepithelial and lamina propria lymphocytes. This clonotype originated in a human patient who received an intestinal transplant, so some T cells may come from the graft donor. The sequencing here drew on ileum tissue, taken roughly 27 days after intestinal transplant.

The CDR3 protein is CASSHRNQETQYF. For the CDR3, the DNA is TGTGCCAGCAGTCACAGGAACCAAGAGACCCAGTACTTC. J is TRBJ2-5 and V is TRBV2; maybe TRBD1 (5 bases). This CDR3 comprises 13 residues. V was clipped by 5 bases and J by 0 bases, with 7 bases between them. From germline, CDR1 is SNHLY and CDR2 FYNNEI.